This section outlines one TCR beta chain sequence together with its context. The CDR3 covers 13 residues. Germline-derived CDR1 and CDR2 are SEHNR and FQNEAQ (reference sequence). Trimming took 4 bases from V and 3 from J, leaving 9 bases between them. The sample originates from a study of blood T cell repertoires in COVID-19. This table comes from immunoSEQ multiplex PCR, and its TCRdb copy is limited to in-frame clones, with some not included. The table has roughly 190,000 clones, 70% to 90% seen once; the top ten hold about 6.8%. This clonotype originated in a woman in her thirties or forties who had recovered from COVID-19. The chain carries TRBV7-9 and TRBJ1-1; no reliable D call. Input material: peripheral blood. The CDR3 region has the DNA TGTGCCAGCAGCTACGTTCGGGACACTGAAGCTTTCTTT. This translates into CASSYVRDTEAFF.